This passage covers 10 T cell receptor beta chains from one sample sequenced in a study of cytomegalovirus exposure and HLA in healthy donors. Generated by immunoSEQ multiplex PCR, the TCRdb table keeps only in-frame clones and is missing some. The table shows 82,000 or so clones, with 95% occurring only once. Material: PBMCs. The origin of the receptors is a woman aged 18-29 years in good health and CMV-seronegative.

This clone was detected a few times. V usage is TRBV7-6 and J usage is TRBJ2-2; 9 bases are a match to TRBD1. The CDR3 covers 15 residues. In germline, CDR1 is SGHVS, CDR2 FNYEAQ. J was trimmed by 7 bases and V by 5 bases; bases with no gene match: 8. The CDR3 sequence: CASSPGTGYGGELFF. DNA of the CDR3: TGTGCCAGCAGCCCCGGGACAGGGTACGGCGGGGAGCTGTTTTTT. Combining the CDR3 with reference TRBV7-6 and TRBJ2-2 gives the whole variable domain GAGVSQSPRYKVTKRGQDVALRCDPISGHVSLYWYRQALGQGPEFLTYFNYEAQQDKSGLPNDRFSAERPEGSISTLTIQRTEQRDSAMYRCASSPGTGYGGELFFGEGSRLTVL.

The rearrangement links TRBV7-9 to TRBJ2-5, with a possible D match to TRBD2 (6 bases). The germline gives CDR1 SEHNR, CDR2 FQNEAQ (reference sequence). Trimming shortened V by 8 bases and J by 2 bases, and 18 bases separated the two germline ends. This CDR3 has 15 residues. In nucleotides, the CDR3 is TGTGCCAGCTCCCCCGGGGGAGGAGCACAAGAGACCCAGTACTTC. Amino acids: CASSPGGGAQETQYF.

The chain has TRBV11-3 and TRBJ2-1; D possibly corresponds to TRBD2 (7 bases). The V end lost 6 bases, the J end lost 5 bases, and 20 bases lay between the germline ends. Germline V CDR1 and CDR2: SGHNT, YENEEA. The CDR3 spans 16 residues. In DNA form, the CDR3 reads TGTGCCAGCAGTCGTTACGGGGGGCGCAACGACAATGAGCAGTTCTTC. Residues: CASSRYGGRNDNEQFF.

The chain links TRBV7-9 to TRBJ2-1, with 11 bases lining up with TRBD1. V shed 4 bases, J shed 8 bases, and the junction held 7 bases outside the gene matches. Germline assignment: CDR1 SEHNR and CDR2 FQNEAQ (reference sequence). The CDR3 has 15 residues. CDR3 residues: CASSSTGQGAHEQFF. CDR3 bases: TGTGCCAGCAGCTCCACCGGACAGGGGGCGCATGAGCAGTTCTTC.

CDR3 bases: TGCAGCGCCCGAAGGGGGGGCACTGAAGCTTTCTTT. Its protein product is CSARRGGTEAFF. The chain links TRBV29-1 to TRBJ1-1, with a possible D match to TRBD1 (6 bases). V was clipped by 7 bases and J by 4 bases, with 13 bases between them. This CDR3 is built from 12 residues. Per germline, CDR1 SQVTM and CDR2 ANQGSEA.

CDR3 in amino acids: CASRGTGSYGYTF. Here the CDR3 DNA reads TGTGCCAGCAGAGGGACAGGAAGCTATGGCTACACCTTC. The chain employs TRBV7-2 and TRBJ1-2; TRBD1 matches 8 bases. CDR3 length: 13 residues. The J segment lost 4 bases and the V segment lost 6 bases, leaving 4 bases of the junction unmatched. Germline-derived CDR1 and CDR2 are SGHTA and FQGNSA. The variable domain in full, with the rest retrieved from reference TRBV7-2 and TRBJ1-2, is GAGVSQSPSNKVTEKGKDVELRCDPISGHTALYWYRQSLGQGLEFLIYFQGNSAPDKSGLPSDRFSAERTGGSVSTLTIQRTQQEDSAVYLCASRGTGSYGYTFGSGTRLTVV.

The V gene is TRBV27, the J gene TRBJ1-2, with 9 bases fitting TRBD1. The V segment lost 3 bases and the J segment 4 bases; nucleotides outside the gene matches: 12. The CDR3 covers 17 residues. Per germline, CDR1 MNHEY and CDR2 SMNVEV (reference sequence). In DNA, the CDR3 is TGTGCCAGCAGTTTCAATCGGGCTGACAGGGGGACCTATGGCTACACCTTC. This codes for CASSFNRADRGTYGYTF.

This clone was observed a handful of times. The V and J genes are TRBV2 and TRBJ2-7, with 9 bases that match TRBD1. Germline V CDR1 and CDR2: SNHLY, FYNNEI. The V gene end was trimmed by 9 bases and the J gene end by 5 bases; junction bases not matched to a gene: 5. The CDR3 sequence is 12 residues long. CDR3 bases: TGTGCCAGAGGGACAGGGTTCAACGAGCAGTACTTC. It codes for CARGTGFNEQYF.

The chain joins TRBV2 to TRBJ1-1; tentatively, D is TRBD1 (5 bases). Germline assignment: CDR1 SNHLY and CDR2 FYNNEI. V was trimmed by 0 bases and J by 1 base, leaving 9 bases between them. The CDR3 spans 15 residues. CDR3 sequence: CASSEAGLSNTEAFF. The CDR3 region has the DNA TGTGCCAGCAGTGAAGCGGGACTTTCGAACACTGAAGCTTTCTTT.

The chain links TRBV5-6 to TRBJ2-5; maybe TRBD2 (7 bases). CDR1 is SGHDT and CDR2 is YYEEEE in the germline V gene. CDR3 length equals 15 residues. Trimming removed 3 bases from V and 7 bases from J, with 19 bases in between. CDR3 protein: CASSYAGAPVGTQYF. The CDR3, as DNA: TGTGCCAGCAGCTATGCGGGGGCCCCCGTTGGGACCCAGTACTTC. Full variable domain (rest looked up from reference TRBV5-6 and TRBJ2-5): DAGVTQSPTHLIKTRGQQVTLRCSPKSGHDTVSWYQQALGQGPQFIFQYYEEEERQRGNFPDRFSGHQFPNYSSELNVNALLLGDSALYLCASSYAGAPVGTQYFGPGTRLLVL.